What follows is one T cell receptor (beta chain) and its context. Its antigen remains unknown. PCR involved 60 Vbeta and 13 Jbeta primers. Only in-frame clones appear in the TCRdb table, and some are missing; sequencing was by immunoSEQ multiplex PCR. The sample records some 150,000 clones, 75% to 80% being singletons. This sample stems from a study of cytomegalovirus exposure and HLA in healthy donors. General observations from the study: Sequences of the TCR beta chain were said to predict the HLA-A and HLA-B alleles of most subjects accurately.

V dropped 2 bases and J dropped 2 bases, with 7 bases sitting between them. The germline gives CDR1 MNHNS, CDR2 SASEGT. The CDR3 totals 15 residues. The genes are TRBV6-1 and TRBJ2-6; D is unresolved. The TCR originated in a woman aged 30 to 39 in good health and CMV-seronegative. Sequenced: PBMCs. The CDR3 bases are TGTGCCAGCAGTGAACGTCAGGCTGGGGCCAACGTCCTGACTTTC. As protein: CASSERQAGANVLTF.